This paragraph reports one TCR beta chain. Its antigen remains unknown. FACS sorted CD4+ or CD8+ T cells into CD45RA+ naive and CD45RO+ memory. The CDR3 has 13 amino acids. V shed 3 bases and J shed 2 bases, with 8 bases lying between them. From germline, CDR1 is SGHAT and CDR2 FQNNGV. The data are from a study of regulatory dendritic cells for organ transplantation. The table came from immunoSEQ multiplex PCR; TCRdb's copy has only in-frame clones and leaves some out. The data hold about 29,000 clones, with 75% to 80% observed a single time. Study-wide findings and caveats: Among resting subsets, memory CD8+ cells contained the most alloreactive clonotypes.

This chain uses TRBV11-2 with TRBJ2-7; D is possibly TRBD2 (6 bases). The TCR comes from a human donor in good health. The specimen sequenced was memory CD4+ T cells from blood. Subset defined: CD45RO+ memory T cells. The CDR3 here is CASSFGGAYEQYF. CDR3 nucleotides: TGTGCCAGCAGCTTTGGCGGGGCCTACGAGCAGTACTTC.